These T cell receptor beta chains were read from a single sample in a study of T cell repertoires in cytomegalovirus infection. Their antigens are not known. TCRdb reanalysed the reads using MiXCR and keeps one entry per CDR3 protein. The sample includes around 900,000 distinct CDR3 sequences, approximately 31% of them seen just once. The sequencing used cultured CD8+ T cells from PBMCs, collected from culture after CMV antigen stimulation. These receptors all come from a human donor in good health (CMV status not recorded). Some clones in this sample may be carry-over from other donors' samples. CDR3s include the opening cysteine and the closing phenylalanine or tryptophan. D genes are given only for firm matches. Expanded clones are given a class, and other clones once, few, many or no size at all.

cdr3_nt,cdr3_aa,clone_size,v_call,j_call,d_call
TGTGCTAGTTGGGGGCAGGGCTGGAATCAGCCCCAGCATTTT,CASWGQGWNQPQHF,-,TRBV12-5,TRBJ1-5,-
TGTGCCAGCAGTTACGGGGGACAGGGGGCGTGGGTCACTGAAGCTTTCTTT,CASSYGGQGAWVTEAFF,-,TRBV6-5,TRBJ1-1,TRBD1
TGTGCCAGCAGCCATCCTATGGTCGGGAGCTCCTACAATGAGCAGTTCTTC,CASSHPMVGSSYNEQFF,once,TRBV14,TRBJ2-1,-
TGTGCCATCAGTGGACAGGGGGGTAACTATGGCTACACCTTC,CAISGQGGNYGYTF,-,TRBV10-3,TRBJ1-2,TRBD1
TGTACCAGCAGTTACCGACAGGACCGCTCCTACGAGCAGTACTTC,CTSSYRQDRSYEQYF,-,TRBV6-5,TRBJ2-7,-
TGTGCCAGTATTGCCGGGACAGGGGGCGATCAGCCCCAGCATTTT,CASIAGTGGDQPQHF,few,TRBV19,TRBJ1-5,TRBD1
TGTGCCAGCCCAAGGACAACAATCAGCTTC,CASPRTTISF,-,TRBV2,TRBJ1-2,-
TGTGCCAGCAGCTCTGGACAGGGTAATGGCTACACCTTC,CASSSGQGNGYTF,many,TRBV7-2,TRBJ1-2,TRBD1
TGTGCCATCAAGGTCAGGGGACTCGAAACCTCTGGGGCCAACGTCCTGACTTTC,CAIKVRGLETSGANVLTF,-,TRBV10-3,TRBJ2-6,-
TGCGCCAGCAGCTTGGGACTAGCGGGAGTTTTCTCCTACAATGAGCAGTTCTTC,CASSLGLAGVFSYNEQFF,-,TRBV5-1,TRBJ2-1,TRBD2